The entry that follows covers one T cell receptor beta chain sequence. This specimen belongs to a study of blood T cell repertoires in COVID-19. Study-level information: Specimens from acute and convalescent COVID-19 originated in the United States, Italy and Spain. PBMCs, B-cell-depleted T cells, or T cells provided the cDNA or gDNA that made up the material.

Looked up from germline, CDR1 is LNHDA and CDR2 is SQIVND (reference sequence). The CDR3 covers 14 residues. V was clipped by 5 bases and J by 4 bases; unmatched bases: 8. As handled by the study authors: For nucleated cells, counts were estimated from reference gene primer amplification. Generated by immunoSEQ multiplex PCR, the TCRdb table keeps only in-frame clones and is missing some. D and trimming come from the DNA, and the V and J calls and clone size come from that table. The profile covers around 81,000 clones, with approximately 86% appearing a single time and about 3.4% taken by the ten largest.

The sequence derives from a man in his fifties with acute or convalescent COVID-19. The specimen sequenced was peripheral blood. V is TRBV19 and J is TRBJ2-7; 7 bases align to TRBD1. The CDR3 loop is CASSPRGGLYEQYF. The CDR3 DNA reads TGTGCCAGTAGTCCCCGAGGGGGCCTGTACGAGCAGTACTTC.